This T cell receptor (beta chain) originates from a study of blood T cell repertoires in COVID-19. The CDR3 has 15 amino acids. Germline CDR1 reads MNHEY; CDR2 reads SVGAGI. Losses at the gene ends were 7 bases for V and 5 bases for J; bases not matched to a gene: 11. Produced via immunoSEQ multiplex PCR; TCRdb's table is partial and in-frame only. This sample has a few hundred thousand clones; roughly 88% occur once, and the top ten carry 1.4%. This receptor was obtained from a woman between 18 and 29 years old who had been exposed to COVID-19. This chain uses TRBV6-5 with TRBJ2-7; 10 nucleotides line up with TRBD2. Sequenced input: PBMCs or T cells enriched from blood (not recorded which). CDR3 in DNA: TGTGCCAGCAAATCGGGACTAGCGAATACCCACGAGCAGTACTTC. Its protein product is CASKSGLANTHEQYF.